The entry below gives a single TCR beta chain sequence along with its context. The antigen is undetermined. Measured with immunoSEQ multiplex PCR; TCRdb has only the in-frame clones, and not every one. The sample holds approximately 72,000 clones, 84% seen once. This specimen comes from a study of OX40 agonist ivuxolimab in advanced cancers. Points from the study as a whole: Circulating CD4+ and CD8+ T cells showed clonal expansion by week 6 at 0.1 to 3.0 mg/kg.

The CDR3 totals 17 residues. V lost 4 bases and J lost 1, with 17 bases in between. The germline V gene encodes CDR1 MNHNS and CDR2 SASEGT. This chain links TRBV6-1 with TRBJ1-5, with D possibly TRBD1 on 5 matching bases. This receptor was identified in an adult with an advanced solid tumor such as melanoma, head and neck, liver or kidney cancer. The specimen comprised CD4+ or CD8+ T cells sorted from blood, sampled in a trial of the OX40 agonist ivuxolimab. DNA for the CDR3: TGTGCCAGCAGTGGAAGCCTGGGACCCGGGAGCAATCAGCCCCAGCATTTT. It specifies CASSGSLGPGSNQPQHF.